Presented here are 16 T cell receptor beta chains from one specimen sequenced in a study of cytomegalovirus exposure and HLA in healthy donors. The PCR made use of 60 Vbeta and 13 Jbeta primers. The table came from immunoSEQ multiplex PCR; TCRdb's copy has only in-frame clones and leaves some out. The sample table sets out about 58,000 clones. What was sequenced was PBMCs. All receptors come from a woman aged 18-29 years in good health and CMV-seronegative.

V is TRBV5-1 and J is TRBJ1-1, with D unclear. Looked up from germline, CDR1 is SGHRS and CDR2 is YFSETQ. The CDR3 is made up of 13 amino acids. Deletions cut 3 bases from V and 6 bases from J, with 12 bases between. Here the CDR3 DNA reads TGCGCCAGCAGCTCGTCCGGCCAGGCTGAAGCTTTCTTT. It specifies CASSSSGQAEAFF.

The chain is built from TRBV7-8 and TRBJ2-2; 7 bases are shared with TRBD1. This CDR3 region has 14 residues. V lost 5 bases and J lost 4; bases outside the gene matches: 4. CDR1 is SGHVS, CDR2 FQNEAQ, per germline. CDR3 coding DNA: TGTGCCAGCAGCCCGACAGGGCCCACCGGGGAGCTGTTTTTT. Its translation is CASSPTGPTGELFF.

J is TRBJ1-2 and V is TRBV5-1; D is perhaps TRBD1 (5 bases). Germline loops: CDR1 SGHRS, CDR2 YFSETQ. V gave up 0 bases and J gave up 0 bases, with 6 bases separating them. The CDR3 totals 14 residues. The CDR3 coding sequence is TGCGCCAGCAGCTTGGTCAGGGCTAACTATGGCTACACCTTC. Its translation: CASSLVRANYGYTF. Together with reference TRBV5-1 and TRBJ1-2, the CDR3 gives the full variable domain: KAGVTQTPRYLIKTRGQQVTLSCSPISGHRSVSWYQQTPGQGLQFLFEYFSETQRNKGNFPGRFSGRQFSNSRSEMNVSTLELGDSALYLCASSLVRANYGYTFGSGTRLTVV.

The chain joins TRBV29-1 to TRBJ1-6, with a possible D match to TRBD1 (5 bases). CDR1 and CDR2 from the germline V gene are SQVTM and ANQGSEA. V was cut by 6 bases and J by 8 bases, with 14 bases left in between. The CDR3 is 13 residues long. DNA of the CDR3: TGCAGCGTCCCGGGGGTTGGGGATTCACCCCTCCACTTT. This gives the protein CSVPGVGDSPLHF.

V usage is TRBV7-9 and J usage is TRBJ2-7; 7 bases match TRBD1. Germline trimming cut 6 bases from V and 6 bases from J; bases unmatched to any gene: 17. Looked up from germline, CDR1 is SEHNR and CDR2 is FQNEAQ (reference sequence). CDR3 length: 16 residues. The CDR3 nucleotides read TGTGCCAGCAGGGCGACCTCAGGGGGTGGGAAACTCGAGCAGTACTTC. It translates to CASRATSGGGKLEQYF.

The chain recombines TRBV7-9 with TRBJ2-2; unclear D gene. Germline assignment: CDR1 SEHNR and CDR2 FQNEAQ (reference sequence). CDR3 size: 15 residues. With 1 base removed from V and 2 bases from J, the gap between germline ends came to 8 bases. The CDR3 DNA is TGTGCCAGCAGCTTAGTGGGCCTCAACACCGGGGAGCTGTTTTTT. This codes for CASSLVGLNTGELFF.

The genes are TRBV29-1 and TRBJ1-2; TRBD1 is a possible D gene (5 bases). This CDR3 region has 13 residues. Germline lookup yields CDR1 SQVTM and CDR2 ANQGSEA. Deletions cut 8 bases from V and 3 bases from J, with 16 bases between. The CDR3 DNA follows: TGCAGCACCACGTCGGGGGGGGACTATGGCTACACCTTC. Protein: CSTTSGGDYGYTF.

The V gene is TRBV6-5, the J gene TRBJ2-7; D possibly corresponds to TRBD1 (6 bases). CDR3 length: 14 amino acids. Germline lookup yields CDR1 MNHEY and CDR2 SVGAGI. V shed 4 bases and J shed 3 bases, with 13 bases lying between them. The CDR3 DNA reads TGTGCCAGCAGTTTTCGACAGGCTGACTACGAGCAGTACTTC. It is translated as CASSFRQADYEQYF.

This chain links TRBV6-5 with TRBJ1-2; TRBD1 matches at 7 bases. The CDR3 sequence is 13 residues long. V shed 7 bases and J 3 bases; nucleotides not matched to a gene: 5. Germline CDR1 MNHEY, CDR2 SVGAGI. CDR3 nucleotide sequence: TGTGCCAGCACCACGACAGGGCACTATGGCTACACCTTC. It encodes CASTTTGHYGYTF.

This rearrangement joins TRBV18 to TRBJ1-1; TRBD1 matches 8 bases. Trimming at V came to 3 bases and at J to 4 bases, leaving 7 bases not matched to a gene. Germline V gene data show CDR1 as KGHSH and CDR2 as LQKENI. The CDR3 is 15 residues long. The CDR3 here is CASSPTGQGGTEAFF. The DNA of the CDR3 is TGTGCCAGCTCACCTACCGGACAGGGAGGCACTGAAGCTTTCTTT.

V and J are TRBV19 and TRBJ1-5; D may be TRBD1 (5 bases). The V end was cut by 7 bases, the J end by 0 bases, with 22 bases between. Germline CDR1 is LNHDA and CDR2 is SQIVND (reference sequence). The CDR3 contains 18 residues. For the CDR3, the DNA is TGTGCCAGTACCCATGGGGGGGGTACAGCTTATAGCAATCAGCCCCAGCATTTT. It is translated as CASTHGGGTAYSNQPQHF.

A note on this clone: The same CDR3 arises from other DNA sequences in this sample as well. This chain uses TRBV6-5 with TRBJ2-3; 7 nucleotides line up with TRBD2. Germline assignment: CDR1 MNHEY and CDR2 SVGAGI. Germline trimming cut 0 bases from V and 5 bases from J; bases unmatched to any gene: 5. This CDR3 is 15 amino acids long. The CDR3 spells CASSYSGTGGDTQYF. The CDR3 DNA reads TGTGCCAGCAGTTACTCGGGCACGGGAGGAGATACGCAGTATTTT.

The rearrangement links TRBV27 to TRBJ2-7; 7 bases agree with TRBD1. This CDR3 is 14 amino acids long. With V trimmed by 5 bases and J by 3 bases, 7 bases remained unmatched. Looked up from germline, CDR1 is MNHEY and CDR2 is SMNVEV (reference sequence). CDR3 DNA: TGTGCCAGCAGTCACACAGGGGTTCGCTACGAGCAGTACTTC. Translation gives CASSHTGVRYEQYF.

This chain uses TRBV29-1 with TRBJ2-2, with 7 bases identical to TRBD1. The germline V gene encodes CDR1 SQVTM and CDR2 ANQGSEA. J gave up 1 base and V 8 bases, and 10 bases lay outside the gene matches. The CDR3 covers 15 residues. The CDR3: CSIISGTENTGELFF. The CDR3 DNA reads TGCAGCATTATTTCCGGGACAGAGAACACCGGGGAGCTGTTTTTT.

This chain joins TRBV18 and TRBJ2-5; D is possibly TRBD1 (8 bases). This CDR3 has 16 amino acids. CDR1 KGHSH and CDR2 LQKENI come from the germline V gene. The ends were cut back, 2 bases at V and 5 bases at J, with 18 bases in the middle. CDR3 protein: CASSPDRGGGRETQYF. DNA for the CDR3: TGTGCCAGCTCACCAGACAGGGGCGGGGGACGTGAGACCCAGTACTTC.

The chain links TRBV28 to TRBJ2-7; 12 bases line up with TRBD1. The J segment lost 1 base and the V segment lost 10 bases, leaving 14 bases of the junction unmatched. This CDR3 spans 17 amino acids. Germline V lookup: CDR1 MDHEN, CDR2 SYDVKM. The CDR3 DNA reads TGTGCCACCTCGGACCGGGACAGGGGGCTAACATCCTACGAGCAGTACTTC. Protein product: CATSDRDRGLTSYEQYF.